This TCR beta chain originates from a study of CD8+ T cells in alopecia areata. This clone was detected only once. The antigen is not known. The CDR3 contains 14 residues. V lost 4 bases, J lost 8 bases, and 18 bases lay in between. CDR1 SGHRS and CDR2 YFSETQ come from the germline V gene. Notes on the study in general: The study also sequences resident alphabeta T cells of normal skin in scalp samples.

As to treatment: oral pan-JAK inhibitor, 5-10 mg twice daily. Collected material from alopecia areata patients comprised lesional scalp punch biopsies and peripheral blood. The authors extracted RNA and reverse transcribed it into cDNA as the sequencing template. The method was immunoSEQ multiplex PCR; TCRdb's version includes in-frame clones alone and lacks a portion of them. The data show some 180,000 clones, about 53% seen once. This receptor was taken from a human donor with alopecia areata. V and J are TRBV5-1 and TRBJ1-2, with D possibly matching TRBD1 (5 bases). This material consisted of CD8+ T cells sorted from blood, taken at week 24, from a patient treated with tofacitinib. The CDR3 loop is CASSPSGTGGGYTF. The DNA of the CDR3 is TGCGCCAGCAGCCCGTCCGGGACGGGGGGAGGCTACACCTTC. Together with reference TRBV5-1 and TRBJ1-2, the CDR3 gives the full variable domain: KAGVTQTPRYLIKTRGQQVTLSCSPISGHRSVSWYQQTPGQGLQFLFEYFSETQRNKGNFPGRFSGRQFSNSRSEMNVSTLELGDSALYLCASSPSGTGGGYTFGSGTRLTVV.